This TCR beta chain was obtained from a study of OX40 agonist ivuxolimab in advanced cancers. Regarding the complete study: Ivuxolimab was an agonistic, fully human IgG2 monoclonal antibody directed against OX40 (CD134), a costimulatory receptor. Intravenous ivuxolimab was administered to patients every 2 weeks at six dose levels: 0.01, 0.1, 0.3, 1.5, 3 and 10 mg/kg. Of the roughly 54 patients in dose escalation, about 20 had hepatocellular carcinoma, roughly 15 had melanoma, 9 had renal cell carcinoma and 9 had head and neck cancer. The dose-escalation cohort was around 83% male with a mean age of about 54 years, ranging from roughly 23 to 85. Patients were allowed to have had prior anti-PD-1, anti-PD-L1 or anti-CTLA-4 therapy, and 40% of the dose-escalation patients had been treated with checkpoint inhibitors. Three dose-escalation patients achieved partial responses, one with hepatocellular carcinoma and two with cutaneous melanoma. Peripheral TCRbeta sequencing aimed to test whether ivuxolimab altered TCR sequence diversity and caused clonal T-cell expansion. The paper reports the monotherapy dose-escalation portion (N of about 51 patients) of the phase I ivuxolimab trial. The paper as a whole reports these results and caveats: The antigen specificity of the peripheral T cells that underwent clonal expansion was not determined. After ivuxolimab, more expanded clones were found on average in CD8+ T cells than in CD4+ T cells. At doses from 0.1 to 3.0 mg/kg, clonal expansion was seen in both CD4+ and CD8+ blood T cells between baseline and week 6. In partial responders in the 0.1-3.0 mg/kg groups, normalized peripheral clonal expansion was found to be among the lowest, especially among CD8+ T cells. Low levels of normalized T-cell clonal expansion were also seen in some patients who did not respond.

The V end gives up 6 bases and the J end 0 bases, leaving 6 bases in the junction not matched to a gene. CDR1 MNHNY and CDR2 SVGAGI are derived from the germline V gene (reference sequence). The CDR3 contains 15 residues, cysteine and phenylalanine counted. Left in the record is the CDR3 DNA by itself, 45 bases read in frame from the first base. In regard to this clone: Its antigen is still unknown. Base qualities are not provided; no much larger clone lies one nucleotide away.

The trial excluded patients who had a history of autoimmune disease or were on systemic immunosuppression. Peripheral blood for TCR sequencing was drawn from every dose cohort at baseline, at cycle 4 day 1 and at cycle 7 day 1. The samples were taken from a phase I, first-in-human, multicenter, open-label dose-escalation trial of ivuxolimab. The trial enrolled adults with locally advanced or metastatic head and neck squamous cell, hepatocellular, melanoma or renal cell carcinoma. Before TCR sequencing, CD4+ T cells and CD8+ T cells were sorted from peripheral blood as separate populations. To sequence the TCRbeta CDR3 region, genomic DNA was isolated from the sorted cells. The immunoSEQ Assay was used for sequencing of TCRbeta CDR3 regions. Held by TCRdb, this immuneACCESS table contains in-frame sequences only and omits some clones. Under half of the omission traces to an unresolved V gene where checked; the cause of the rest is unknown. The sample includes 80,000 to 100,000 clones, with more than 75% observed a single time. 0.3% to 0.4% of the sample comes from the top ten.

The sequencing here drew on CD4+ or CD8+ T cells sorted from blood, taken in a trial of the OX40 agonist ivuxolimab. The clonotype comes from an adult with an advanced solid tumor such as melanoma, head and neck, liver or kidney cancer. The rearrangement combines TRBV6-6 with TRBJ2-7; 9 junctional bases match TRBD2. The CDR3 amino acid sequence is: CASRSSSGSSYEQYF. The DNA is TGTGCCAGCAGAAGTAGTAGCGGGAGCTCCTACGAGCAGTACTTC.